The T cell receptor (beta chain) under discussion was sequenced for a study of Graves' ophthalmopathy and Graves' hyperthyroidism. Germline CDR1 is SGHAT and CDR2 is FQNNGV. V was shortened by 1 base and J by 3 bases, with 19 bases between the two germline ends. The CDR3 spans 17 residues. Amplified TCR beta CDR3 regions were obtained using RNA transcripts as template. First-round RT-PCR employed HTBI primers, with a second-round multiplex PCR after it. TCRdb processed the multiplex PCR reads anew with MiXCR; each CDR3 protein has one entry. The sample yields 900,000 to 1,200,000 distinct CDR3 sequences, about 35% seen once.

The sequenced sample consisted of peripheral blood or thyroid tissue (not recorded which). This sequence joins TRBV11-2 and TRBJ2-7; D possibly uses TRBD1 or TRBD2 (7 bases each). The sequence came from an adult man with Graves' hyperthyroidism. The CDR3 DNA reads as TGTGCCAGCAGCTTAGCGGGCGGCGGGGGACAGAACTACGAGCAGTACTTC. The encoded protein is CASSLAGGGGQNYEQYF.